A selection of T cell receptor beta chains follows, all from one sample in a study of T cell responses to AZD1222 COVID-19 vaccine. Using immunoSEQ multiplex PCR, the repertoire was profiled, and TCRdb retains in-frame clones only, with some absent. The sample lists 100,000 to 150,000 clones, 91% occurring once. The sequencing used peripheral blood, collected 28 days after the second AZD1222 dose. The receptors come from an adult who received the AZD1222 COVID-19 vaccine. Both conserved end residues are part of each CDR3. D genes are given only for firm matches. Clone sizes are given selectively: once, few, many, or a class where the clone is expanded.

d_call j_call clone_size v_call cdr3_nt cdr3_aa
. TRBJ1-3 . TRBV19 TGTGCCAGTAGTAGTGGGGGACGCCGTGGAAACACCATATATTTT CASSSGGRRGNTIYF
. TRBJ1-6 . TRBV14 TGTGCCAGCAGCCAGAGTGGGGGTTCATTCGGTTCACCCCTCCACTTT CASSQSGGSFGSPLHF
TRBD2 TRBJ2-1 . TRBV19 TGTGCCAGTGCGGGACTAGCGGTCAGAAGCTCCTACAATGAGCAGTTCTTC CASAGLAVRSSYNEQFF
. TRBJ2-1 once TRBV29-1 TGCAGCGCCGGGCTTGGATCCTACAATGAGCAGTTCTTC CSAGLGSYNEQFF
. TRBJ2-2 . TRBV10-3 TGTGCCATCAGCCTCCGGGACGAGGGGACCGGGGAGCTGTTTTTT CAISLRDEGTGELFF
. TRBJ2-7 . TRBV9 TGTGCCAGCAGCGTGGGCGGCGGTATGGAGCAGTACTTC CASSVGGGMEQYF
. TRBJ2-2 . TRBV6-5 TGTGCCAGCGGCAGGGGGAACACCGGGGAGCTGTTTTTT CASGRGNTGELFF
. TRBJ2-1 . TRBV18 TGTGCCAGCTCACCACCTTCGGAGACCTCCTACAATGAGCAGTTCTTC CASSPPSETSYNEQFF
TRBD2 TRBJ2-4 . TRBV18 TGTGCCAGCTCACCTCGGGGGGACGGGCTCGCCAAAAACATTCAGTACTTC CASSPRGDGLAKNIQYF
. TRBJ1-1 once TRBV11-2 TGTGCCAGCAGCCCCTCCGGGCCCCGGGTAGAAGCTTTCTTT CASSPSGPRVEAFF
. TRBJ2-6 . TRBV18 TGTGCCAGCTCACCACCCACAAGCTCTGGGGCCAACGTCCTGACTTTC CASSPPTSSGANVLTF
. TRBJ1-2 once TRBV19 TGTGCCAGTAGTATAGCAGAAAGCAACTATGGCTACACCTTC CASSIAESNYGYTF
. TRBJ2-2 . TRBV30 TGTGCCTGGAAGGACACCGGGGAGCTGTTTTTT CAWKDTGELFF
. TRBJ2-1 . TRBV3-1/TRBV3-2 TGTGCCAGCAGCCAAGACAAGCCCCCCTTTTGGGCCCAAAATAGGGATGAGCAGTTCTTC CASSQDKPPFWAQNRDEQFF
. TRBJ1-1 . TRBV18 TGTGCCAGCTCACCGAAAACTTCTCTGGACACTGAAGCTTTCTTT CASSPKTSLDTEAFF
TRBD1 TRBJ1-1 . TRBV6-5 TGTGCCAGCAGAGAGGCAGGGGGCATCGTCACTGAAGCTTTCTTT CASREAGGIVTEAFF
. TRBJ1-1 once TRBV2 TGTGCCAGCAGCCCGGACACCCAAACGGCTTTCTTT CASSPDTQTAFF
. TRBJ1-2 . TRBV19 TGTGCCAGTAGTATCGAGGAGGGGAGTCTCTATGGCTACACCTTC CASSIEEGSLYGYTF
. TRBJ1-2 . TRBV2 TGTGCCAGCAGGGAGGGCGCCAGGCGACCTAACTATGGCTACACCTTC CASREGARRPNYGYTF
. TRBJ1-1 . TRBV19 TGTGCCAGTAGACGAGGGGCAGGGCGGTCCACTGAAGCTTTCTTT CASRRGAGRSTEAFF
. TRBJ2-3 . TRBV2 TGTGCCAGCAGTGCACTCTCTAGCACAGATACGCAGTATTTT CASSALSSTDTQYF
. TRBJ1-5 . TRBV28 TGTGCCAGCAGTTTTGTGGCGGGAGATAGCAATCAGCCCCAGCATTTT CASSFVAGDSNQPQHF
. TRBJ1-5 . TRBV3-1/TRBV3-2 TGTGCCAGCACCAGAGGGACGGGAGCCTTTAATCAGCCCCAGCATTTT CASTRGTGAFNQPQHF
. TRBJ1-5 . TRBV10-3 TGTGCCATCAGTGAGTCTACCTCGGGGCAGCCCCAGCATTTT CAISESTSGQPQHF
TRBD1 TRBJ1-5 . TRBV27 TGTGCCAGCAGTACAGGGGGCACGGTGAATCAGCCCCAGCATTTT CASSTGGTVNQPQHF
. TRBJ2-2 . TRBV6-1 TGTGCCAGCAGTGAGGGGCGGAGGAACACCGGGGAGCTGTTTTTT CASSEGRRNTGELFF
. TRBJ1-1 . TRBV10-3 TGTGCCATCAGTGAGTCGGAACAGTATATTCGGAACACTGAAGCTTTCTTT CAISESEQYIRNTEAFF
TRBD1 TRBJ1-6 . TRBV7-8 TGTGCCAGCAGCCTAGCCGGGACAGGGGGAAATCTTTACAATTCACCCCTCCACTTT CASSLAGTGGNLYNSPLHF
. TRBJ1-1 . TRBV6-5 TGTGCCAGCAGTTACGGGGTCGGCCTGACTGAAGCTTTCTTT CASSYGVGLTEAFF
. TRBJ2-4 . TRBV5-1 TGCGCCAGCAGCCCGGGGCAGGGACACATTCAGTACTTC CASSPGQGHIQYF
TRBD1 TRBJ1-6 . TRBV30 TGTGCCTGGAGTTCCCCAGGGGGCGTTTCACCCCTCCACTTT CAWSSPGGVSPLHF
TRBD1 TRBJ1-1 once TRBV10-1 TGCGCCAGCAGTGAGTCTAGGGGGACAGCCACTGAAGCTTTCTTT CASSESRGTATEAFF
. TRBJ2-1 once TRBV5-6 TGTGCCAGCAGCTTGGTCTTTGAAAATGAGCAGTTCTTC CASSLVFENEQFF
TRBD1 TRBJ2-6 . TRBV5-1 TGCGCCAGCAGGACAGGGGATGGGGCCAACGTCCTGACTTTC CASRTGDGANVLTF
. TRBJ1-1 . TRBV30 TGTGCCTGGAGTGTCTTGGGGGGTGAAGCTTTCTTT CAWSVLGGEAFF
TRBD2 TRBJ2-2 . TRBV6-1 TGTGCCAGCAGTGAAGCGGGTCGGGGGGTCGGCGGGGAGCTGTTTTTT CASSEAGRGVGGELFF
. TRBJ1-6 . TRBV5-6 TGTGCCAGCAGCTTGCTGGGGGCCCAATCACCCCTCCACTTT CASSLLGAQSPLHF
TRBD1 TRBJ2-1 . TRBV7-2 TGTGCCAGCAGCTTCTGGACAGGGTCTTACAATGAGCAGTTCTTC CASSFWTGSYNEQFF
. TRBJ2-7 . TRBV21-1 TGTGCCAGCAACGTCCGGCGGGGCGTTTTCTCCTACGAGCAGTACTTC CASNVRRGVFSYEQYF
TRBD2 TRBJ2-3 . TRBV10-3 TGTGCCATCACTGGGACTAGTAGATCAAATACGCAGTATTTT CAITGTSRSNTQYF
TRBD1 TRBJ1-2 . TRBV2 TGTGCCAGCAGTGAAGCGGACAGGGCTATGGGCTACACCTTC CASSEADRAMGYTF
. TRBJ1-5 . TRBV6-5 TGTGCCAGCAGCCCCGCAGGTCTTAATCAGCCCCAGCATTTT CASSPAGLNQPQHF
. TRBJ2-1 . TRBV24-1 TGTGCCACCAGTACCACTGATACCTACAATGAGCAGTTCTTC CATSTTDTYNEQFF
TRBD1 TRBJ1-5 . TRBV3-1/TRBV3-2 TGTGCCAGCAGCCAAGGGACAGGGATTGCTCAGCCCCAGCATTTT CASSQGTGIAQPQHF
TRBD1 TRBJ2-3 . TRBV9 TGTGCCAGCAGCGTAGGGTGGACAGGGGCAGATACGCAGTATTTT CASSVGWTGADTQYF
TRBD1 TRBJ1-2 . TRBV6-5 TGTGCCAGCATCCGGGACAGAGGCGCTAACTATGGCTACACCTTC CASIRDRGANYGYTF
. TRBJ1-2 . TRBV6-5 TGTGCCAGCAGTTACCTAAGGGGGAATGGCTACACCTTC CASSYLRGNGYTF
. TRBJ1-1 . TRBV6-5 TGTGCCAGCAACACATGGAACACTGAAGCTTTCTTT CASNTWNTEAFF
TRBD1 TRBJ1-2 . TRBV11-3 TGTGCCAGCAGCTTACGTTCGGGACAGGATTATGGCTACACCTTC CASSLRSGQDYGYTF
. TRBJ1-1 . TRBV12-3/TRBV12-4 TGTGCCAGCAGTTTAGCTACGAACCCTGAAGCTTTCTTT CASSLATNPEAFF
. TRBJ1-1 . TRBV18 TGTGCCAGCTCAGACCAAAGGGTAACCGACACTGAAGCTTTCTTT CASSDQRVTDTEAFF
. TRBJ2-3 . TRBV28 TGTGCCAGCAGCCCTCGGGCCCGGGCAGATACGCAGTATTTT CASSPRARADTQYF
. TRBJ1-2 . TRBV10-3 TGTGCCATCAGTGGGGGCAGGGATCTTCATGGCTACACCTTC CAISGGRDLHGYTF
. TRBJ1-2 . TRBV6-1 TGTGCCAGCAGTGAGGTAGGAGCCTATGGCTACACCTTC CASSEVGAYGYTF
. TRBJ1-1 . TRBV18 TGTGCCAGCTCACCTCTGGGGGGGACTGAAGCTTTCTTT CASSPLGGTEAFF
. TRBJ1-1 . TRBV19 TGTGCCAGTACAACACACATGAACACTGAAGCTTTCTTT CASTTHMNTEAFF
. TRBJ2-5 . TRBV6-2/TRBV6-3 TGTGCCAGCAGCCCCCACCGGGACCCAAGCCGCCAAAAGGAGACCCAGTACTTC CASSPHRDPSRQKETQYF
. TRBJ2-1 . TRBV3-1/TRBV3-2 TGTGCCAGCCGGCTAGAGGTAAGGAATGAGCAGTTCTTC CASRLEVRNEQFF
. TRBJ1-2 . TRBV6-1 TGTGCCAGCAGTGATGATAGGGGGAGCTATGGCTACACCTTC CASSDDRGSYGYTF